Following are 14 T cell receptor beta chains from one sample sequenced in a study of blood T cell repertoires in COVID-19. This table comes from immunoSEQ multiplex PCR, and its TCRdb copy is limited to in-frame clones, with some not included. Among 300,000 or so clones listed, nearly 90% were seen once. The sequencing sample was made of PBMCs or T cells enriched from blood (not recorded which). These receptors came from a woman aged 30 to 39 who had recovered from COVID-19.

The chain employs TRBV27 and TRBJ2-1; TRBD2 matches 9 bases. After removal of 2 bases from V and 6 bases from J, the junction contained 5 bases not matched to a gene. CDR1 is MNHEY and CDR2 is SMNVEV in the germline V gene (reference sequence). This CDR3 has 15 amino acids. The CDR3 protein is CASSLGGGGINEQFF. CDR3 DNA: TGTGCCAGCAGTTTAGGCGGGGGGGGGATCAATGAGCAGTTCTTC.

The J gene is TRBJ1-1, the V gene TRBV19; D unclear. Trimming stripped 1 base from V and 1 base from J, with 4 bases between. CDR1 and CDR2 from the germline V gene are LNHDA and SQIVND (reference sequence). CDR3 length equals 13 residues. CDR3 sequence: CASSIGANTEAFF. CDR3 bases: TGTGCCAGTAGTATAGGGGCGAACACTGAAGCTTTCTTT. Full variable domain (outside the CDR3, taken from reference TRBV19 and TRBJ1-1): DGGITQSPKYLFRKEGQNVTLSCEQNLNHDAMYWYRQDPGQGLRLIYYSQIVNDFQKGDIAEGYSVSREKKESFPLTVTSAQKNPTAFYLCASSIGANTEAFFGQGTRLTVV.

This clone was seen just once. The CDR3 spells CASSFSSYNEQFF. Here the CDR3 DNA reads TGTGCCAGTAGTTTCAGCTCCTACAATGAGCAGTTCTTC. The chain joins TRBV19 to TRBJ2-1; no definite D call. There are 13 residues in the CDR3. V shed 5 bases and J shed 0 bases, with 5 bases lying between them. Germline CDR1 reads LNHDA; CDR2 reads SQIVND (reference sequence).

The chain employs TRBV6-2 or TRBV6-3 and TRBJ1-2; the match to TRBD1 covers 10 bases. J was trimmed by 6 bases and V by 4 bases; bases with no gene match: 8. CDR1 is MNHEY and CDR2 is SVGEGT in the germline V gene. The CDR3 contains 15 residues. DNA for the CDR3: TGTGCCAGCAGTTGGCGAATGGACAGGGGGGATGGCTACACCTTC. This sequence encodes CASSWRMDRGDGYTF.

The chain recombines TRBV27 with TRBJ1-2, with no clear D. V lost 6 bases and J lost 0, with 14 bases in between. Germline V gene data show CDR1 as MNHEY and CDR2 as SMNVEV (reference sequence). The CDR3 is made up of 15 amino acids. The CDR3 DNA reads as TGTGCCAGCAGCCAATCAGGAGGGTCTAACTATGGCTACACCTTC. Translation: CASSQSGGSNYGYTF.

The gene calls are TRBV10-3 and TRBJ1-5, with D possibly being TRBD1 (6 bases). With 8 bases removed from V and 4 bases from J, the gap between germline ends came to 15 bases. There are 14 residues in the CDR3. From germline, CDR1 is ENHRY and CDR2 SYGVKD. CDR3 nucleotides: TGTGCCATCGGCCCGGGACAACAAAATCAGCCCCAGCATTTT. Amino acids: CAIGPGQQNQPQHF.

The chain couples TRBV7-9 to TRBJ1-4; 7 positions match TRBD1. The CDR3 is 16 residues long. Unmatched junction bases numbered 15, after V lost 6 bases and J lost 8 bases. CDR1 and CDR2 from the germline V gene are SEHNR and FQNEAQ (reference sequence). Here the CDR3 reads CASRDTGDPNREKLFF. The CDR3 bases are TGTGCCAGCAGGGACACAGGGGACCCAAACCGGGAAAAACTGTTTTTT. Full variable domain (rest looked up from reference TRBV7-9 and TRBJ1-4): DTGVSQNPRHKITKRGQNVTFRCDPISEHNRLYWYRQTLGQGPEFLTYFQNEAQLEKSRLLSDRFSAERPKGSFSTLEIQRTEQGDSAMYLCASRDTGDPNREKLFFGSGTQLSVL.

CDR3 DNA: TGTGCCAGCAGCCGCAGCTCCTATAATTCACCCCTCCACTTT. This translates into CASSRSSYNSPLHF. The V call is TRBV27, the J call TRBJ1-6; no definite D call. The CDR3 has 14 amino acids. Trimming took off 6 bases at V and 0 bases at J, with 6 bases between the two ends. The germline V gene encodes CDR1 MNHEY and CDR2 SMNVEV (reference sequence).

This clone was detected a few times. The V gene is TRBV7-2, the J gene TRBJ1-2; D unclear. The CDR3 spans 14 residues. Trimming removed 1 base at V and 4 bases at J, with 10 bases between. Germline V lookup: CDR1 SGHTA, CDR2 FQGNSA. CDR3 residues: CASSLDGASYGYTF. The DNA of the CDR3 is TGTGCCAGCAGCTTAGATGGTGCTAGCTATGGCTACACCTTC.

The chain uses TRBV2 and TRBJ2-1, with D possibly being TRBD2 (6 bases). Germline V CDR1 and CDR2: SNHLY, FYNNEI. The CDR3 length is 15 residues. The ends were cut back, 5 bases at V and 1 base at J, with 12 bases in the middle. The CDR3 DNA sequence: TGTGCCAGCAGTCTGCGGGACGGATCCTACAATGAGCAGTTCTTC. Encoded protein: CASSLRDGSYNEQFF.

This sequence joins TRBV6-2 or TRBV6-3 and TRBJ1-1; D is ambiguous. CDR1 is MNHEY, CDR2 SVGEGT, per germline. V gave up 3 bases and J gave up 6 bases, with 11 bases separating them. There are 13 residues in the CDR3. The CDR3 spells CASSYVVRSEAFF. Here the CDR3 DNA reads TGTGCCAGCAGTTATGTAGTTCGGTCTGAAGCTTTCTTT.

This clone was seen a few times. The chain is built from TRBV2 and TRBJ1-2; 7 positions agree with TRBD1. CDR3 size: 16 residues. Looked up from germline, CDR1 is SNHLY and CDR2 is FYNNEI. The V and J ends lost 4 bases and 4 bases, in that order; junction bases with no gene match: 12. CDR3 coding DNA: TGTGCCAGCAGTGTTCTCTCGGGACAGAATTTCTATGGCTACACCTTC. It is translated as CASSVLSGQNFYGYTF.

This clone was detected once. The chain combines TRBV6-4 with TRBJ2-2, with 10 positions matching TRBD2. CDR3 length: 17 amino acids. CDR1 is MRHNA, CDR2 SNTAGT, per germline. V was pared by 5 bases and J by 2 bases, with 8 bases of the junction left unmatched. CDR3 DNA sequence: TGTGCCAGCAGTCGGATAGCGGGGGGAGTCAACACCGGGGAGCTGTTTTTT. This translates into CASSRIAGGVNTGELFF.

The rearrangement uses TRBV27 and TRBJ1-4; D remains unclear. From germline, CDR1 is MNHEY and CDR2 SMNVEV (reference sequence). The V end lost 0 bases, the J end lost 7 bases, and 9 bases lay between the germline ends. The CDR3 runs 14 residues. The DNA of the CDR3 is TGTGCCAGCAGTTTATCGAGCGGATCTGAAAAACTGTTTTTT. Protein: CASSLSSGSEKLFF.